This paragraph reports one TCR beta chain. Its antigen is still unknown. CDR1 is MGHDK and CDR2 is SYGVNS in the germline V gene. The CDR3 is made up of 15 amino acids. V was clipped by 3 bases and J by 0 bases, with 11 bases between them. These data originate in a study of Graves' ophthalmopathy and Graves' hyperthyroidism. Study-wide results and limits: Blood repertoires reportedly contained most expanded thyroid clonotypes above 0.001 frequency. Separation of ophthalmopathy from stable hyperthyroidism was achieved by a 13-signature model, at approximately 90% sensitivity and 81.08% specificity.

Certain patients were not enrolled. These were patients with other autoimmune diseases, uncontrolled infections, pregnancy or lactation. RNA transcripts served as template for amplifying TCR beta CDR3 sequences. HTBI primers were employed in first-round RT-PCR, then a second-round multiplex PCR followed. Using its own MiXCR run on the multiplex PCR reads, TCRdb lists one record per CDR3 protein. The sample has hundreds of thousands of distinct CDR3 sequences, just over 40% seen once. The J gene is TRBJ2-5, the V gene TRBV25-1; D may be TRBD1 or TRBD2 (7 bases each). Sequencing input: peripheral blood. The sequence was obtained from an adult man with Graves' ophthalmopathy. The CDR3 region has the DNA TGTGCCAGCAGTGAGCAGGGGGGGTACCAAGAGACCCAGTACTTC. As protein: CASSEQGGYQETQYF.